This T cell receptor (beta chain) originates from a study of T cells in pancreatic ductal adenocarcinoma. Study-wide results and limits: Blood had more productive templates and about 8-fold more unique clonotypes than tumor. Enrichment of CD45RO+ effector over naive T cells in tumors may bias clonality. The resected pancreatic cancer cohort was biased toward the minority with early-stage disease. No significant tumor-blood clonality difference; means were about 0.12 and 0.073.

The J segment lost 1 base and the V segment lost 10 bases, leaving 12 bases of the junction unmatched. CDR1 and CDR2 from the germline V gene are ENHRY and SYGVKD. The CDR3 runs to 15 residues. Some clones are missing from TCRdb's copy, which holds only in-frame ones; the method was immunoSEQ multiplex PCR. This sample carries some 9,400 clones, about 61% of them seen once, and the ten largest clones take around 30%. This clone was counted once. Antigen unknown. No neoadjuvant therapy was given to the selected pancreatic ductal adenocarcinoma patients before their surgery. The V and J genes are TRBV10-3 and TRBJ1-2; TRBD1 agrees at 7 bases. Sequencing was performed on pancreatic tumor tissue. The origin of this receptor is a human donor with pancreatic ductal adenocarcinoma. The DNA for the CDR3 is TGTGCCACCCCCAGGACAGGCGGGTATAACTATGGCTACACCTTC. Protein product: CATPRTGGYNYGYTF.